Sequencing of this T cell receptor (beta chain) was carried out in a study of CD8 T cells in Susac syndrome. On this clonotype itself: Its target is unknown.

Regarding the study as a whole: Peak Susac CD8+ clonal expansion occurred in TEMRA cells and active patients.

With random hexamers, reverse transcription was performed on 0.5 to 1 ug of RNA. immunoSEQ multiplex PCR amplified TCR beta CDR3 across 54 Vbeta, 13 Jbeta. MiXCR, applied by TCRdb to the immunoSEQ multiplex PCR reads, yields one record per CDR3 protein. The table shows about 190,000 distinct CDR3 sequences, with just under 95% occurring only once. CD8+ and CD4+ T cells circulating in blood were sequenced for TCR beta. Negative isolation yielded CD4+ and CD8+ T cells, and FACS enriched TEMRA cells. V was trimmed by 4 bases and J by 2 bases, leaving 14 bases between them. This CDR3 region has 14 residues. Germline V gene lookup returns CDR1 SQVTM and CDR2 ANQGSEA.

What was sequenced was CD8+ T cells from PBMCs. The chain joins TRBV29-1 to TRBJ2-5; possible D gene TRBD2, 5 bases. The sequence derives from a human donor with Susac syndrome. CDR3 sequence: CSVAFSGRQETQYF. In DNA form, the CDR3 reads TGCAGCGTTGCCTTCTCGGGGAGACAAGAGACCCAGTACTTC.